This T cell receptor (beta chain) was found in a study of T cells expressing NK-cell markers. TCRdb re-called the 5' RACE reads and gives one entry per CDR3 protein, without DNA. The sample data list about 380,000 distinct CDR3 sequences. The CDR3 is made up of 15 amino acids. CDR1 and CDR2 (germline): MNHEY, SVGAGI. The chain couples TRBV6-5 to TRBJ2-1; TCRdb lists TRBD1, though no DNA is available to test this call. This sequence originates from a man aged 18-69 years in good health. The material sequenced was blood T cells: a sorted CD56 or NKG2C T cell subset, CD4+ or CD8+ T cells, or bulk PBMC T cells (not recorded which). This CDR3 is CASIRGHSANNEQFF.